This T cell receptor (beta chain) emerged from a study of Graves' ophthalmopathy and Graves' hyperthyroidism. Study context: The blood sample was drawn at first diagnosis and before any treatment. Findings of the study overall: The authors also found most expanded thyroid clonotypes above 0.001 frequency in blood.

The authors amplified TCR beta CDR3 regions from RNA transcripts. Second-round multiplex PCR followed a first-round RT-PCR using HTBI primers. TCRdb reprocessed the multiplex PCR reads via MiXCR and lists one record per CDR3 protein. The data show approximately 380,000 distinct CDR3 sequences, under 25% seen once. The V and J ends lost 6 bases and 5 bases respectively, with 13 bases between them. The CDR3 is 13 amino acids. The germline CDR1 and CDR2 sequences are MDHEN and SYDVKM. Newly diagnosed, the hyperthyroidism patients had under 2 months' duration and were aged 18 to 65. In this cohort, patients with other autoimmune diseases, uncontrolled infections, pregnancy or lactation were excluded. This clonotype appeared many times. The antigen is undetermined.

The sequence was obtained from a woman under 30 with stable Graves' hyperthyroidism. The chain links TRBV28 to TRBJ1-1, with D possibly TRBD1 on 5 matching bases. Sequencing was performed on peripheral blood. CDR3: CASRSGEGTEAFF. CDR3 coding DNA: TGTGCCAGCAGGTCGGGTGAGGGGACTGAAGCTTTCTTT.